This TCR beta chain was retrieved from a study of identical twins. The study's findings and limits: Monozygotic twin pairs showed more out-of-frame TCR alpha sharing than models estimated.

A remark on this clonotype: The antigen remains unidentified.

Unique molecular identifiers were present on the cDNA, and a universal primer site came from template switching. TCRdb reprocessed the 5' RACE reads via MiXCR and lists one record per CDR3 protein. The table includes roughly 1.6 million distinct CDR3 sequences, less than 40% detected once. V shed 1 base and J 10 bases; nucleotides not matched to a gene: 3. Germline lookup yields CDR1 MGHRA and CDR2 YSYEKL. There are 12 residues in the CDR3. The material sequenced was cord blood. The receptor's source is a newborn girl in good health. V is TRBV4-1 and J is TRBJ1-1; TRBD1 matches 7 bases. This CDR3 is CASSQAGQRAFF. DNA for the CDR3: TGCGCCAGCAGCCAAGCGGGACAGAGAGCTTTCTTT.